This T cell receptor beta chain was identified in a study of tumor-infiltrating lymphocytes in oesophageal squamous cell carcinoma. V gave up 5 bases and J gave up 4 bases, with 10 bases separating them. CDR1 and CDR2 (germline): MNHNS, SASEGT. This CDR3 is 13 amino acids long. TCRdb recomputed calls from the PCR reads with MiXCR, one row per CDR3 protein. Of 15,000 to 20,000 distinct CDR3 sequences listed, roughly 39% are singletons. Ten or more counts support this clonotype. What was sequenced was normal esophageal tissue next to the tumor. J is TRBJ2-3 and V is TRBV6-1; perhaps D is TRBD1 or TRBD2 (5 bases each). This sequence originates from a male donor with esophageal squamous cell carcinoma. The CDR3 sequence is CASSYGGADTQYF. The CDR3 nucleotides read TGTGCCAGCAGTTATGGGGGTGCAGATACGCAGTATTTT.